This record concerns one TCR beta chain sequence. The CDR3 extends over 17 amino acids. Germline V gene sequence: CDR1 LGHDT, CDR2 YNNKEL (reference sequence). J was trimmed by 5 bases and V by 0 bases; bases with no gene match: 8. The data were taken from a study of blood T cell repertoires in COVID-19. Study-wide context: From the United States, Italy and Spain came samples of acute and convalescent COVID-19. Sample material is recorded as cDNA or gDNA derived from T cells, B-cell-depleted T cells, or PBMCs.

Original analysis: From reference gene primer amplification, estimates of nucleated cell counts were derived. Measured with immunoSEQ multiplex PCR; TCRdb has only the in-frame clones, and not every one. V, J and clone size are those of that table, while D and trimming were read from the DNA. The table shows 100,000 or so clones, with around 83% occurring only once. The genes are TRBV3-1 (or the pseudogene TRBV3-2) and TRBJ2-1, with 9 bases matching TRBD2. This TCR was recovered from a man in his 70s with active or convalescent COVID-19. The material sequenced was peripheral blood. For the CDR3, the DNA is TGTGCCAGCAGCCAAGATTTCCAGCGGGGGGTCGACAATGAGCAGTTCTTC. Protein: CASSQDFQRGVDNEQFF.